Below, 3 T cell receptor beta chains from the same sample are listed, as sequenced in a study of cytomegalovirus exposure and HLA in healthy donors. PCR amplification relied on 60 Vbeta primers (plus 13 Jbeta primers). The method was immunoSEQ multiplex PCR; TCRdb's version includes in-frame clones alone and lacks a portion of them. The sample has fewer than 150,000 clones, about 75% seen once; the top ten hold approximately 1.6%. Source material: PBMCs. These receptors all come from a woman in her thirties in good health and CMV-seronegative.

The chain carries TRBV19 and TRBJ2-2; TRBD2 matches at 10 bases. From germline, CDR1 is LNHDA and CDR2 SQIVND (reference sequence). V was pared by 4 bases and J by 8 bases, with 7 bases of the junction left unmatched. The CDR3 has 15 residues. The CDR3 nucleotides are TGTGCCAGTAGTACCTCTAGCGGGAGATCTGGGGAGCTGTTTTTT. As protein: CASSTSSGRSGELFF.

This clone appeared once. The chain combines TRBV7-9 with TRBJ2-1; TRBD1 matches 8 bases. The CDR3 has 15 amino acids. Trimming at V came to 5 bases and at J to 5 bases, leaving 8 bases not matched to a gene. Germline V gene sequence: CDR1 SEHNR, CDR2 FQNEAQ (reference sequence). The CDR3 region is CASSLQGEVDNEQFF. As DNA, the CDR3 is TGTGCCAGCAGCCTACAGGGGGAGGTTGACAATGAGCAGTTCTTC.

This clone was counted between two and nine times. V and J are TRBV7-6 and TRBJ2-7; 9 bases map to TRBD2. The CDR3 runs 14 residues. Germline trimming cut 8 bases from V and 6 bases from J; bases unmatched to any gene: 11. Looked up from germline, CDR1 is SGHVS and CDR2 is FNYEAQ. The chain's CDR3 is CASLKLAGVGEQYV. In DNA, the CDR3 is TGTGCCAGCCTCAAATTAGCGGGGGTGGGCGAGCAGTACGTC.